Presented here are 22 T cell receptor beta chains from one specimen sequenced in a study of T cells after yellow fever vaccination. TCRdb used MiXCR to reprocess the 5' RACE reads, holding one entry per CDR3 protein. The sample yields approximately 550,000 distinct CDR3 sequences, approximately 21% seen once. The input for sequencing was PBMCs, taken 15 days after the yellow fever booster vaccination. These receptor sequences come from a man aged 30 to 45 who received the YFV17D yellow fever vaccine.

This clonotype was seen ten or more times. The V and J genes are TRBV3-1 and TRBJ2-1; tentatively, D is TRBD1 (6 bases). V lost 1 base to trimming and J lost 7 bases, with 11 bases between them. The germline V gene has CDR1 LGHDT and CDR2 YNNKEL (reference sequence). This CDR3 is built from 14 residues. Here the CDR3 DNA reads TGTGCCAGCAGCCAAGGCCTGCAGGGGAATGAGCAGTTCTTC. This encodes CASSQGLQGNEQFF.

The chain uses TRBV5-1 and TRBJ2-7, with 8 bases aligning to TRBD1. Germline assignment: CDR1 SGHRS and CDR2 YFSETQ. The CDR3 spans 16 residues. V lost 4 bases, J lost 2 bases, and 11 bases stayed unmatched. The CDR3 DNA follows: TGCGCCAGCAGCAGAGCTGGACAGGGTAGACCCTACGAGCAGTACTTC. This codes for CASSRAGQGRPYEQYF.

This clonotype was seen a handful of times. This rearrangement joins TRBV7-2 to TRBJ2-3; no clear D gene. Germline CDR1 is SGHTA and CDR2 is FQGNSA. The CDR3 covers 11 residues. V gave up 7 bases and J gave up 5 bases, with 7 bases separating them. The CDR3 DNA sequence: TGTGCCAGCACCAAAGTAGATACGCAGTATTTT. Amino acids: CASTKVDTQYF.

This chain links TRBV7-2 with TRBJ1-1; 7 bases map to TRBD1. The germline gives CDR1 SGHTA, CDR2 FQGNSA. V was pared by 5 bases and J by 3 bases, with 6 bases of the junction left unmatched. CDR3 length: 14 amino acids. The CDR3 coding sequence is TGTGCCAGCAGCACAACAGGGGATGACACTGAAGCTTTCTTT. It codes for CASSTTGDDTEAFF.

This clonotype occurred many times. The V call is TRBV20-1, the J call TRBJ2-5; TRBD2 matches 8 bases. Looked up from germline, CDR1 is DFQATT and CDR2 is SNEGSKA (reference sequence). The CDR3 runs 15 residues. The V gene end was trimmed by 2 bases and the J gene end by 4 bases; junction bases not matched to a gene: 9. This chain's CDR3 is CSARNSAGGGETQYF. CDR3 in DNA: TGCAGTGCTAGAAACTCCGCGGGGGGTGGAGAGACCCAGTACTTC.

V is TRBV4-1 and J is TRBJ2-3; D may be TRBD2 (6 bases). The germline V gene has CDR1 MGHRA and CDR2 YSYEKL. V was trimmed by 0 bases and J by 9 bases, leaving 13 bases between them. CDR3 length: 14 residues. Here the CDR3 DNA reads TGCGCCAGCAGCCAAGATAGGGCGGGAAGCACGCAGTATTTT. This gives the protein CASSQDRAGSTQYF.

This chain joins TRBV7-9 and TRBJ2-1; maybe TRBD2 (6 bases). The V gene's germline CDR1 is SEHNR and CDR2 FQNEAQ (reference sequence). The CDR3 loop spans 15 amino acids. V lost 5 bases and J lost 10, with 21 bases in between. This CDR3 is CASSPRASGVSEQFF. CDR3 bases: TGTGCCAGCAGCCCCCGTGCATCGGGAGTAAGCGAGCAGTTCTTC.

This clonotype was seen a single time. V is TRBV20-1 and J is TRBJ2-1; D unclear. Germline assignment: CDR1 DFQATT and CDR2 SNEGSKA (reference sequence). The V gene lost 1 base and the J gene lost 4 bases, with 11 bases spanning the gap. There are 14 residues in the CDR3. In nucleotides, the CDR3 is TGCAGTGCTAGAGGGCTGGATGAATACAATGAGCAGTTCTTC. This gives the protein CSARGLDEYNEQFF.

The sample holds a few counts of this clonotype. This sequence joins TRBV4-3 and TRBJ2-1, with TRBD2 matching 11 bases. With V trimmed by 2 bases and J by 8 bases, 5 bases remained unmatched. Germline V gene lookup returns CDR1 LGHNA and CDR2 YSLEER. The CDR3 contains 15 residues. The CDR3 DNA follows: TGCGCCAGCAGCCAACAACTAGCGGGAGCATATGAGCAGTTCTTC. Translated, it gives CASSQQLAGAYEQFF.

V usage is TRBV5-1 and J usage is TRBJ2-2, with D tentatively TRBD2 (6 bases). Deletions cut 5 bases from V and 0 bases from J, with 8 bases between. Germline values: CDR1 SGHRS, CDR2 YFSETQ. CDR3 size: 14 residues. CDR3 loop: CASSERANTGELFF. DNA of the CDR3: TGCGCCAGCAGTGAGCGGGCGAACACCGGGGAGCTGTTTTTT.

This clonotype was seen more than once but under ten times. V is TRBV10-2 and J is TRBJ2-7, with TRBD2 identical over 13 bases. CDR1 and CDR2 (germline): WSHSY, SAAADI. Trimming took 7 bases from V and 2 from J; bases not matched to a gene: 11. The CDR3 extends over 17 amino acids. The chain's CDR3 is CASTGLAGVPSPYEQYF. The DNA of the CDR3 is TGCGCCAGCACCGGACTAGCGGGAGTCCCTTCTCCCTACGAGCAGTACTTC.

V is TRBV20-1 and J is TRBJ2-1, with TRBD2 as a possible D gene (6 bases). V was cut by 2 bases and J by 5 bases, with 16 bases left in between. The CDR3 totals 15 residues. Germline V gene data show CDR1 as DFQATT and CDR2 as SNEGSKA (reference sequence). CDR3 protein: CSARIRYRLDNEQFF. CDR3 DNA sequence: TGCAGTGCTAGAATCCGGTACAGACTAGACAATGAGCAGTTCTTC.

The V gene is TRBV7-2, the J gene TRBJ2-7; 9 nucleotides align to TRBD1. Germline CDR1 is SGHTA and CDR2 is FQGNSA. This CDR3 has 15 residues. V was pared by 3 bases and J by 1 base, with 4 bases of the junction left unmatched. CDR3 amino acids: CASSFTGGKSYEQYF. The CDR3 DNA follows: TGTGCCAGCAGCTTTACAGGGGGCAAATCCTACGAGCAGTACTTC.

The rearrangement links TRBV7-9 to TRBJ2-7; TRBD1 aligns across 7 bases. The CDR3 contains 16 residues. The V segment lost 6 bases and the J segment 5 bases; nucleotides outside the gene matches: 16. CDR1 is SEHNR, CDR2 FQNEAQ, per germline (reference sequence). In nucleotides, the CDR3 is TGTGCCAGCAGTTCTTCCGTCAAGGGGGCGCGGAACGAGCAGTACTTC. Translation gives CASSSSVKGARNEQYF.

The chain's CDR3 is CASQLINEQFF. CDR3 sequence (DNA): TGTGCCAGTCAACTTATCAATGAGCAGTTCTTC. J is TRBJ2-1 and V is TRBV7-9; D is uncertain. V dropped 9 bases and J dropped 6 bases, with 9 bases sitting between them. The germline gives CDR1 SEHNR, CDR2 FQNEAQ (reference sequence). The CDR3 is 11 residues long.

This CDR3 is CATSRGSGAVYEQYF. CDR3 coding DNA: TGTGCCACCAGCAGAGGTTCCGGAGCCGTCTACGAGCAGTACTTC. V usage is TRBV15 and J usage is TRBJ2-7, with D unclear. The CDR3 runs 15 residues. V was cut by 1 base and J by 3 bases, with 13 bases left in between. From germline, CDR1 is LNHNV and CDR2 YYDKDF (reference sequence).

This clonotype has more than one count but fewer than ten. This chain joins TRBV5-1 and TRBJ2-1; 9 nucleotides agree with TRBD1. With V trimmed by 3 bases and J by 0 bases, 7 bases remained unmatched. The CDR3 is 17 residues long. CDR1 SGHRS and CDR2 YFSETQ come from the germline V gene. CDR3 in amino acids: CASSSGTGRISYNEQFF. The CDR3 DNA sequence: TGCGCCAGCAGCTCCGGGACAGGGAGGATCTCCTACAATGAGCAGTTCTTC.

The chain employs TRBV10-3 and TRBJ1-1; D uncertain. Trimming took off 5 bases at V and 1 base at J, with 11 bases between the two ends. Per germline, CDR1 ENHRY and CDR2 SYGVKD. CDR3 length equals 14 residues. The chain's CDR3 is CAISTRTENTEAFF. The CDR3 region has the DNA TGTGCCATCAGTACTAGGACGGAGAACACTGAAGCTTTCTTT.

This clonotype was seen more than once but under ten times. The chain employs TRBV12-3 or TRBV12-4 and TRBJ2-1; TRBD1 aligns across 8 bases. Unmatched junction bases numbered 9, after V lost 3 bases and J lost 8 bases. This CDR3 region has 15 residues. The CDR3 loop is CASSFAGGASYEQFF. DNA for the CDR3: TGTGCCAGCAGTTTTGCAGGGGGCGCTTCCTATGAGCAGTTCTTC.

The CDR3 loop reads CSVAASGRARADTQYF. As DNA, the CDR3 is TGCAGCGTTGCTGCTAGCGGGAGGGCCAGGGCAGATACGCAGTATTTT. The chain carries TRBV29-1 and TRBJ2-3; 12 bases match TRBD2. The CDR3 is 16 amino acids. Per the germline V gene, CDR1 is SQVTM and CDR2 is ANQGSEA. The V segment lost 4 bases and the J segment 4 bases; nucleotides outside the gene matches: 9.

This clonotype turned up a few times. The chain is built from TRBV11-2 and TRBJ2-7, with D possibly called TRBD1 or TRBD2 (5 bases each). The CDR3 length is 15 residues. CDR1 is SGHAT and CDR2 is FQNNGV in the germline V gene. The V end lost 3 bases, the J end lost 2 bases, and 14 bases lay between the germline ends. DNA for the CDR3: TGTGCCAGCAGCTTGACCCGGGACGGACCCTACGAGCAGTACTTC. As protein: CASSLTRDGPYEQYF.

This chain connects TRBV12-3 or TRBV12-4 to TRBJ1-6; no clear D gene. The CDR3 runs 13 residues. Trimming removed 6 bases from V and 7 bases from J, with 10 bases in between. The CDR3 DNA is TGTGCCAGCAGAGGAACCGCGAATTCACCCCTCCACTTT. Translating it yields CASRGTANSPLHF.